The 27 T cell receptor beta chains listed next were all sequenced from one sample in a study of STAT5B mutations in CD4+ large granular lymphocyte leukemia. TCRdb's table, derived via immunoSEQ multiplex PCR, lists solely in-frame clones and lacks some. The table has 25,000 to 30,000 clones, 81% seen once. Sequenced sample: CD4+ T cells from blood buffy coats. These receptors were collected from a human donor in good health.

This chain uses TRBV7-2 with TRBJ2-3, with D tentatively TRBD1 or TRBD2 (6 bases each). Germline assignment: CDR1 SGHTA and CDR2 FQGNSA. The CDR3 has 14 amino acids. The V end lost 1 base, the J end lost 8 bases, and 13 bases lay between the germline ends. The CDR3 DNA is TGTGCCAGCAGCTTAGAGGGGGGCCGGGGTACGCAGTATTTT. It is translated as CASSLEGGRGTQYF.

V usage is TRBV5-1 and J usage is TRBJ2-5; D is uncertain. The germline CDR1 and CDR2 sequences are SGHRS and YFSETQ. This CDR3 has 15 residues. The germline V and J ends were trimmed by 4 bases and 2 bases, with 15 bases remaining between them. This CDR3 reads CASSVGVTFQETQYF. The CDR3 DNA is TGCGCCAGCAGCGTTGGGGTTACCTTTCAAGAGACCCAGTACTTC.

V is TRBV23-1 and J is TRBJ2-2; possible D gene TRBD1, 6 bases. TRBV23-1 is an ORF for which the function is uncertain. The CDR3 runs 16 residues. Trimming shortened V by 6 bases and J by 4 bases, and 18 bases separated the two germline ends. This CDR3 reads CASSPHEGDGTGELFF. The CDR3 DNA follows: TGCGCCAGCAGCCCGCATGAGGGGGACGGCACCGGGGAGCTGTTTTTT.

The chain links TRBV18 to TRBJ2-1, with D possibly TRBD1 on 6 matching bases. CDR3 length equals 16 residues. Germline CDR1 is KGHSH and CDR2 is LQKENI. V was shortened by 4 bases and J by 3 bases, with 16 bases between the two germline ends. CDR3: CASSHDRPRYYNEQFF. In nucleotides, the CDR3 is TGTGCCAGCTCACATGACAGGCCCCGTTACTACAATGAGCAGTTCTTC.

The genes are TRBV5-1 and TRBJ1-1; 8 positions match TRBD1. Trimming at V came to 0 bases and at J to 1 base, leaving 8 bases not matched to a gene. Germline CDR1 reads SGHRS; CDR2 reads YFSETQ. The CDR3 length is 17 residues. CDR3: CASSLGQGAIWNTEAFF. For the CDR3, the DNA is TGCGCCAGCAGCTTGGGTCAGGGGGCAATATGGAACACTGAAGCTTTCTTT.

The gene calls are TRBV5-1 and TRBJ2-6; 8 bases map to TRBD1. The CDR3 consists of 16 residues. The germline V gene encodes CDR1 SGHRS and CDR2 YFSETQ. J gave up 2 bases and V 0 bases, and 1 base lay outside the gene matches. CDR3 residues: CASSLEQGAGANVLTF. CDR3 nucleotides: TGCGCCAGCAGCTTGGAACAGGGGGCTGGGGCCAACGTCCTGACTTTC.

The chain joins TRBV7-8 to TRBJ2-5, with TRBD2 as a possible D gene (5 bases). CDR3 length: 17 amino acids. Germline V gene lookup returns CDR1 SGHVS and CDR2 FQNEAQ. Trimming took 0 bases from V and 9 from J, leaving 23 bases between them. Here the CDR3 DNA reads TGTGCCAGCAGCTTAGCGCGGGCAGCCCGGGTTCTACGGTCCCAGTACTTC. Translated, it gives CASSLARAARVLRSQYF.

The rearrangement joins TRBV28 to TRBJ1-5; D possibly corresponds to TRBD1 (6 bases). The CDR3 is 17 residues long. V lost 5 bases to trimming and J lost 4 bases, with 21 bases between them. Germline assignment: CDR1 MDHEN and CDR2 SYDVKM. The DNA of the CDR3 is TGTGCCAGCAGTCCCTCCAGGGGCAGGGCAAATAATCAGCCCCAGCATTTT. Translation gives CASSPSRGRANNQPQHF.

The chain employs TRBV19 and TRBJ2-3; D may be TRBD1 (6 bases). This CDR3 contains 16 residues. V was clipped by 4 bases and J by 2 bases, with 16 bases between them. CDR1 and CDR2 (germline): LNHDA, SQIVND (reference sequence). The CDR3 DNA sequence: TGTGCCAGTAGTACAAAAAGCCAGGGGTTCACAGATACGCAGTATTTT. Translation: CASSTKSQGFTDTQYF. Full variable domain (missing parts from reference TRBV19 and TRBJ2-3): DGGITQSPKYLFRKEGQNVTLSCEQNLNHDAMYWYRQDPGQGLRLIYYSQIVNDFQKGDIAEGYSVSREKKESFPLTVTSAQKNPTAFYLCASSTKSQGFTDTQYFGPGTRLTVL.

The rearrangement uses TRBV28 and TRBJ2-3; no clear D. Germline CDR1 MDHEN, CDR2 SYDVKM. CDR3 length: 13 residues. Trimming took off 4 bases at V and 8 bases at J, with 13 bases between the two ends. Here the CDR3 reads CASSSLGPPTQYF. In DNA, the CDR3 is TGTGCCAGCAGTTCCCTAGGCCCTCCTACGCAGTATTTT. The variable domain in full, completed from reference TRBV28 and TRBJ2-3, reads DVKVTQSSRYLVKRTGEKVFLECVQDMDHENMFWYRQDPGLGLRLIYFSYDVKMKEKGDIPEGYSVSREKKERFSLILESASTNQTSMYLCASSSLGPPTQYFGPGTRLTVL.

This clone was seen more than once but under ten times. The gene calls are TRBV30 and TRBJ1-2; D perhaps matches TRBD1 (5 bases). The CDR3 extends over 12 amino acids. CDR1 and CDR2 from the germline V gene are GTSNPN and SVGIG (reference sequence). Trimming shortened V by 2 bases and J by 5 bases, and 9 bases separated the two germline ends. The chain's CDR3 is CAWSSQGYGYTF. The DNA of the CDR3 is TGTGCCTGGAGTTCCCAGGGATATGGCTACACCTTC.

The chain recombines TRBV27 with TRBJ2-3, with 8 bases aligning to TRBD2. CDR1 is MNHEY, CDR2 SMNVEV, per germline (reference sequence). The CDR3 covers 12 residues. The ends lost 6 bases at V and 8 bases at J; junction bases unmatched: 4. The CDR3 DNA is TGTGCCAGCAGAATAGCGGGAAGTACGCAGTATTTT. It translates to CASRIAGSTQYF.

The rearrangement joins TRBV19 to TRBJ1-1; a possible D gene is TRBD1 (5 bases). The V gene's germline CDR1 is LNHDA and CDR2 SQIVND (reference sequence). V lost 3 bases and J 0 bases, leaving 8 bases between the germline ends. The CDR3 consists of 14 residues. The CDR3 loop reads CASSILGVNTEAFF. The CDR3 DNA reads TGTGCCAGTAGTATTTTGGGGGTGAACACTGAAGCTTTCTTT.

This chain links TRBV5-3 with TRBJ2-2; D is possibly TRBD1 (6 bases). TRBV5-3 is an open reading frame whose function is uncertain. The CDR3 has 17 amino acids. Between the trimmed V and J ends, which lost 4 bases and 1 base, there was a span of 17 bases. CDR3 amino acids: CARSPPPTGRNTGELFF. CDR3 DNA sequence: TGTGCCAGAAGCCCCCCCCCGACAGGTAGGAACACCGGGGAGCTGTTTTTT.

The gene calls are TRBV7-2 and TRBJ2-3, with D possibly being TRBD2 (6 bases). Trimming took 0 bases from V and 1 from J, leaving 11 bases between them. The CDR3 has 16 amino acids. The germline CDR1 and CDR2 sequences are SGHTA and FQGNSA. CDR3 in DNA: TGTGCCAGCAGCTTAGCTAGCGGCCCCGGCACAGATACGCAGTATTTT. Its protein product is CASSLASGPGTDTQYF.

The V gene is TRBV7-6, the J gene TRBJ1-6; D gene uncertain. The V end lost 5 bases, the J end lost 7 bases, and 6 bases lay between the germline ends. Germline CDR1 reads SGHVS; CDR2 reads FNYEAQ. The length of the CDR3 is 12 residues. The CDR3, as DNA: TGTGCCAGCAGCCAGCCCAATTCACCCCTCCACTTT. It is translated as CASSQPNSPLHF.

This chain connects TRBV11-3 to TRBJ1-2; 7 nucleotides align to TRBD1. This CDR3 contains 16 residues. Trimming cost V 5 bases and J 4 bases; bases outside gene matches: 13. The germline V gene has CDR1 SGHNT and CDR2 YENEEA. The CDR3 sequence: CASSPLTVTGLYGYTF. The CDR3 region has the DNA TGTGCCAGCAGCCCGCTCACCGTGACAGGGCTCTATGGCTACACCTTC.

The gene calls are TRBV5-4 and TRBJ1-1; D is undetermined. CDR3 length: 13 residues. V was pared by 5 bases and J by 1 base, with 9 bases between. CDR1 and CDR2 (germline): SGHNT, YYREEE (reference sequence). CDR3 in amino acids: CASRREGNTEAFF. DNA for the CDR3: TGTGCCAGCAGGAGGGAGGGGAACACTGAAGCTTTCTTT.

J is TRBJ2-6 and V is TRBV5-5; no firm D call. From germline, CDR1 is SGHKS and CDR2 YYEKEE (reference sequence). The V and J ends lost 4 bases and 0 bases respectively, with 8 bases between them. CDR3 length: 15 amino acids. CDR3 sequence: CASSPDSSGANVLTF. DNA of the CDR3: TGTGCCAGCAGCCCCGACTCCTCTGGGGCCAACGTCCTGACTTTC.

The CDR3 is CASSLDLTGADYEQYF. The CDR3 nucleotides are TGTGCCAGCAGCTTAGATTTAACAGGGGCCGACTACGAGCAGTACTTC. This chain joins TRBV7-2 and TRBJ2-7, with TRBD1 matching 7 bases. The CDR3 runs to 16 residues. V gave up 1 base and J gave up 3 bases; unmatched junction bases: 9. Germline V gene lookup returns CDR1 SGHTA and CDR2 FQGNSA.

The chain combines TRBV9 with TRBJ2-2; D unclear. The ends were cut back, 6 bases at V and 6 bases at J, with 12 bases in the middle. The CDR3 covers 13 residues. Germline CDR1 is SGDLS and CDR2 is YYNGEE. For the CDR3, the DNA is TGTGCCAGCAATGGGCTCCCCCCCGGGGAGCTGTTTTTT. As protein: CASNGLPPGELFF.

This sequence joins TRBV2 and TRBJ2-2, with a weak D call TRBD1 (6 bases). Germline V gene lookup returns CDR1 SNHLY and CDR2 FYNNEI. This CDR3 is built from 12 residues. Trimming removed 8 bases at V and 4 bases at J, with 8 bases between. The CDR3 coding sequence is TGTGCCAGCGACAGGACCACCGGGGAGCTGTTTTTT. Translation: CASDRTTGELFF.

The rearrangement joins TRBV11-2 to TRBJ1-1; D remains unclear. CDR1 SGHAT and CDR2 FQNNGV come from the germline V gene. The CDR3 length is 14 residues. V lost 1 base and J lost 1, with 7 bases in between. The CDR3 spells CASSLGPGNTEAFF. In DNA form, the CDR3 reads TGTGCCAGCAGCTTAGGTCCGGGGAACACTGAAGCTTTCTTT. Together with reference TRBV11-2 and TRBJ1-1, the CDR3 gives the full variable domain: EAGVAQSPRYKIIEKRQSVAFWCNPISGHATLYWYQQILGQGPKLLIQFQNNGVVDDSQLPKDRFSAERLKGVDSTLKIQPAKLEDSAVYLCASSLGPGNTEAFFGQGTRLTVV.

The chain joins TRBV2 to TRBJ2-3; D not certain. V lost 7 bases, J lost 1 base, and 12 bases lay in between. The CDR3 extends over 14 amino acids. From germline, CDR1 is SNHLY and CDR2 FYNNEI. CDR3 protein: CASMVVSGTDTQYF. The CDR3 DNA reads as TGTGCCAGCATGGTTGTGAGCGGCACAGATACGCAGTATTTT. Based on the CDR3 plus reference TRBV2 and TRBJ2-3, the full variable domain is EPEVTQTPSHQVTQMGQEVILRCVPISNHLYFYWYRQILGQKVEFLVSFYNNEISEKSEIFDDQFSVERPDGSNFTLKIRSTKLEDSAMYFCASMVVSGTDTQYFGPGTRLTVL.

The DNA of the CDR3 is TGTGCCAGCAGCTTGACAGTGAACACTGAAGCTTTCTTT. It is translated as CASSLTVNTEAFF. The chain employs TRBV11-3 and TRBJ1-1, with a weak D call TRBD1 (5 bases). V lost 3 bases and J lost 0, with 5 bases in between. In germline, CDR1 is SGHNT, CDR2 YENEEA. This CDR3 is built from 13 residues.

This chain connects TRBV6-1 to TRBJ2-5, with TRBD2 matching over 10 bases. CDR3 size: 15 residues. The junction had 7 bases not matched to a gene; V was cut back by 8 bases and J by 1 base. The germline CDR1 and CDR2 sequences are MNHNS and SASEGT. The CDR3 coding sequence is TGTGCCAGCCGGAGGAGCGGGAGGGTCCAAGAGACCCAGTACTTC. Amino acid sequence: CASRRSGRVQETQYF.

The J gene is TRBJ2-3, the V gene TRBV11-2; D not certain. The CDR3 contains 14 residues. The germline V gene has CDR1 SGHAT and CDR2 FQNNGV. The germline V and J ends were trimmed by 5 bases and 2 bases, with 11 bases remaining between them. The DNA for the CDR3 is TGTGCCAGCAGCCCTACAAGATACACAGATACGCAGTATTTT. Translating gives CASSPTRYTDTQYF.